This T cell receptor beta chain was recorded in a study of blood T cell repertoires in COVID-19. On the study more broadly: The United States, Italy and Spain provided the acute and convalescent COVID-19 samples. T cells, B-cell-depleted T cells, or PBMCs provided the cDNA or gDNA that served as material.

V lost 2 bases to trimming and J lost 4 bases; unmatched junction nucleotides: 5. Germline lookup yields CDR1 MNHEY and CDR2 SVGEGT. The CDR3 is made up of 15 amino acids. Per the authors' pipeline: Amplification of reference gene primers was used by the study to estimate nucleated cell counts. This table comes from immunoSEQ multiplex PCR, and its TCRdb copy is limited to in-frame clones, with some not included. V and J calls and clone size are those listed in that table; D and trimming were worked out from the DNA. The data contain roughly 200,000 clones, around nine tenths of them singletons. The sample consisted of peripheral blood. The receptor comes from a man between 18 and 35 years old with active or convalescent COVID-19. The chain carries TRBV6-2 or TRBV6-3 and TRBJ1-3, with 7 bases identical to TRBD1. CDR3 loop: CASSYAGTAGNTIYF. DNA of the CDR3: TGTGCCAGCAGTTACGCCGGGACAGCCGGAAACACCATATATTTT.